These 23 T cell receptor beta chains were sequenced from one sample in a study of blood T cells in healthy people across ages. The use of a sample-barcoded 5' primer and a J-beta primer mix characterized a second PCR of about 7 to 12 cycles. In TCRdb, the 5' RACE reads were re-called with MiXCR into one record per CDR3 protein. The table shows 1.5 million or so distinct CDR3 sequences, with about 40% occurring only once. The sequenced sample consisted of blood. These TCRs come from a woman younger than 30 in good health.

The V call is TRBV5-1, the J call TRBJ2-7, with a possible D match to TRBD1 (6 bases). V was cut by 4 bases and J by 2 bases, with 10 bases left in between. This CDR3 is built from 13 residues. Germline assignment: CDR1 SGHRS and CDR2 YFSETQ. This CDR3 is CASSLWTAYEQYF. CDR3 nucleotide sequence: TGCGCCAGCAGCCTGTGGACAGCCTACGAGCAGTACTTC.

This clonotype was counted only a few times. The rearrangement joins TRBV20-1 to TRBJ2-1; TRBD1 is a possible D gene (5 bases). The germline V and J ends were trimmed by 5 bases and 0 bases, with 11 bases remaining between them. Per the germline V gene, CDR1 is DFQATT and CDR2 is SNEGSKA (reference sequence). The CDR3 covers 14 residues. The CDR3 sequence is CSAYGHNSYNEQFF. CDR3 DNA sequence: TGCAGTGCTTACGGACATAACTCCTACAATGAGCAGTTCTTC.

This chain joins TRBV5-1 and TRBJ1-2, with 8 bases matching TRBD1. The trim removed 7 bases at V and 8 bases at J, leaving 13 bases unmatched. The germline CDR1 and CDR2 sequences are SGHRS and YFSETQ. This CDR3 is 14 amino acids long. The CDR3 reads CASAPGQGVEGYTF. Written as DNA, the CDR3 is TGCGCCAGCGCGCCAGGACAGGGTGTAGAAGGCTACACCTTC.

This clonotype was picked up a small number of times. This rearrangement joins TRBV11-2 to TRBJ2-1; the D gene is possibly TRBD2 (6 bases). Looked up from germline, CDR1 is SGHAT and CDR2 is FQNNGV. The CDR3 runs 15 residues. The V and J ends lost 3 bases and 1 base respectively, with 10 bases between them. CDR3: CASSFSLASYNEQFF. The CDR3 nucleotides read TGTGCCAGCAGCTTTTCACTAGCATCCTACAATGAGCAGTTCTTC.

Only a few counts were recorded for this clonotype. The rearrangement links TRBV10-3 to TRBJ2-7, with D perhaps TRBD1 or TRBD2 (6 bases each). Germline CDR1 is ENHRY and CDR2 is SYGVKD. CDR3 length: 12 residues. The CDR3 sequence: CVSGADPYEQYF. The CDR3 DNA sequence: TGTGTCTCGGGGGCAGACCCCTACGAGCAGTACTTC.

This rearrangement joins TRBV3-1 to TRBJ1-2; D call uncertain. The germline V gene encodes CDR1 LGHDT and CDR2 YNNKEL (reference sequence). CDR3 size: 11 residues. V lost 4 bases to trimming and J lost 8 bases, with 8 bases between them. CDR3 DNA sequence: TGTGCCAGCAGCCGTGGACTGGGCTACACCTTC. It specifies CASSRGLGYTF.

J is TRBJ1-1 and V is TRBV20-1; the match to TRBD1 covers 7 bases. The germline V gene has CDR1 DFQATT and CDR2 SNEGSKA (reference sequence). The CDR3 covers 12 residues. The CDR3 DNA is TGCAGACCGGGACAGCTGAACACTGAAGCTTTCTTT. Translated: CRPGQLNTEAFF.

The chain recombines TRBV20-1 with TRBJ2-1; 10 bases match TRBD1. The CDR3 spans 15 residues. With 5 bases clipped from V and 0 bases from J, the junction kept 4 bases outside the gene matches. CDR1 DFQATT and CDR2 SNEGSKA come from the germline V gene (reference sequence). The CDR3 DNA reads TGCAGTGCTCTGACAGGGGGCCTCTCCTACAATGAGCAGTTCTTC. Translated, it gives CSALTGGLSYNEQFF.

CDR3 bases: TGTGCCAGCAGCAACCGGTCAGCACTACCTTCCTACGAGCAGTACTTC. Translation: CASSNRSALPSYEQYF. The rearrangement uses TRBV21-1 and TRBJ2-7. TRBV21-1 is annotated as a pseudogene. The CDR3 is made up of 16 amino acids.

This rearrangement joins TRBV20-1 to TRBJ2-7; 9 bases are shared with TRBD2. The CDR3 is made up of 14 amino acids. CDR1 is DFQATT and CDR2 is SNEGSKA in the germline V gene (reference sequence). V lost 1 base and J lost 7; bases outside the gene matches: 8. CDR3 DNA sequence: TGCAGTGCTAGAGGCCAGCGGGGGGAACAAGAGCAGTACTTC. It translates to CSARGQRGEQEQYF.

This clonotype was seen repeatedly, ten times or more. The V and J genes are TRBV10-3 and TRBJ2-3, with D unclear. The V end was cut by 3 bases, the J end by 2 bases, with 12 bases between. This CDR3 contains 15 residues. CDR1 is ENHRY and CDR2 is SYGVKD in the germline V gene. CDR3 nucleotide sequence: TGTGCCATCAGTGACTCGACACGGAACACAGATACGCAGTATTTT. Translation gives CAISDSTRNTDTQYF.

This clonotype was recorded a few times. J is TRBJ2-1 and V is TRBV29-1; TRBD1 agrees at 8 bases. The CDR3 runs 13 residues. The V gene end was trimmed by 7 bases and the J gene end by 6 bases; junction bases not matched to a gene: 8. Germline CDR1 reads SQVTM; CDR2 reads ANQGSEA. Here the CDR3 DNA reads TGCAGCGGGTTCGCAGGGGGCATCAATGAGCAGTTCTTC. Translation gives CSGFAGGINEQFF.

The chain combines TRBV27 with TRBJ1-1; TRBD1 might be the D (6 bases). The V end was cut by 9 bases, the J end by 1 base, with 15 bases between. CDR3 length equals 14 residues. Looked up from germline, CDR1 is MNHEY and CDR2 is SMNVEV (reference sequence). The CDR3 is CASFKDRENTEAFF. The CDR3 nucleotides are TGTGCCAGTTTTAAGGACAGAGAGAACACTGAAGCTTTCTTT.

On this clonotype: A much larger clone lies a single base off, so this may be a read error. This sequence joins TRBV10-3 and TRBJ1-2; D gene uncertain. There are 13 residues in the CDR3. Per the germline V gene, CDR1 is ENHRY and CDR2 is SYGVKD. The CDR3, as DNA: TGTGCCAGCAGTGAGGGAGGGCCGTCCGGCTACACCTTC. Amino acids: CASSEGGPSGYTF.

This clonotype was observed a few times. The rearrangement links TRBV7-9 to TRBJ2-7; no clear D. CDR1 SEHNR and CDR2 FQNEAQ come from the germline V gene (reference sequence). V was pared by 5 bases and J by 5 bases, with 13 bases between. CDR3 length: 13 residues. The CDR3 nucleotides read TGTGCCAGCAGCGTATTAGGGTTTAACGAGCAGTACTTC. It yields the protein CASSVLGFNEQYF.

This clonotype was found a few times. This sequence joins TRBV12-3 or TRBV12-4 and TRBJ2-5; D uncertain. V was clipped by 3 bases and J by 0 bases, with 5 bases between them. CDR3 length equals 13 residues. The CDR3: CASSLKDQETQYF. CDR3 sequence (DNA): TGTGCCAGCAGTTTGAAAGACCAAGAGACCCAGTACTTC.

The chain is built from TRBV7-2 and TRBJ2-5; D gene ambiguous. The CDR3 contains 13 residues. Germline V CDR1 and CDR2: SGHTA, FQGNSA. Trimming left V 8 bases short and J 2 bases short, with 12 bases between. In DNA form, the CDR3 reads TGTGCCAGCGGTAGGACCCTGCAAGAGACCCAGTACTTC. Translation gives CASGRTLQETQYF.

The CDR3 here is CSARDREGTDTQYF. CDR3 nucleotides: TGCAGTGCTAGAGATAGGGAGGGCACAGATACGCAGTATTTT. This chain joins TRBV20-1 and TRBJ2-3, with a tentative D call TRBD2 (6 bases). Germline V gene sequence: CDR1 DFQATT, CDR2 SNEGSKA (reference sequence). V was clipped by 0 bases and J by 1 base, with 8 bases between them. This CDR3 spans 14 amino acids.

J is TRBJ1-2 and V is TRBV27; TRBD1 matches at 8 bases. Germline CDR1 reads MNHEY; CDR2 reads SMNVEV (reference sequence). This CDR3 is built from 14 residues. V was pared by 5 bases and J by 8 bases, with 10 bases of the junction left unmatched. The CDR3 coding sequence is TGTGCCAGCAGTGGAAGGGACAGGCCTCTGGGCTACACCTTC. Translation: CASSGRDRPLGYTF.

This chain links TRBV28 with TRBJ2-7; D might be TRBD2 (7 bases). This CDR3 contains 13 residues. Trimming left V 7 bases short and J 7 bases short, with 17 bases between. Germline V gives CDR1 MDHEN, CDR2 SYDVKM. CDR3 DNA sequence: TGTGCCAGCATTGGGGGGGGGGCGATAGAGCAGTACTTC. It specifies CASIGGGAIEQYF.

This clonotype was counted only a few times. V and J are TRBV12-3 or TRBV12-4 and TRBJ1-1; D call uncertain. The CDR3 runs 13 residues. Trimming took off 8 bases at V and 4 bases at J, with 14 bases between the two ends. The CDR3 bases are TGTGCCAGCGGGCCAATGATGGGCACTGAAGCTTTCTTT. Encoded protein: CASGPMMGTEAFF.

The V call is TRBV20-1, the J call TRBJ2-7; TRBD2 is a possible D gene (6 bases). This CDR3 region has 12 residues. Germline CDR1 reads DFQATT; CDR2 reads SNEGSKA (reference sequence). V lost 3 bases and J lost 6, with 12 bases in between. In DNA, the CDR3 is TGCAGTGCTAGCGGGAGAACGGGCGAGCAGTACTTC. As protein: CSASGRTGEQYF.

The CDR3: CSARGGGPYEQYF. CDR3 DNA sequence: TGCAGTGCTAGAGGAGGGGGACCCTACGAGCAGTACTTC. The chain couples TRBV20-1 to TRBJ2-7; maybe TRBD1 (6 bases). Looked up from germline, CDR1 is DFQATT and CDR2 is SNEGSKA (reference sequence). V lost 1 base, J lost 2 bases, and 9 bases lay in between. The CDR3 is 13 amino acids.